The clone carrying this T cell receptor beta chain was recorded once. Its matching antigen is unknown. This record comes from a study of OX40 agonist ivuxolimab in advanced cancers. Overall study results and limits: Within 6 weeks, CD4+ and CD8+ blood T cells expanded clonally at 0.1 to 3.0 mg/kg.

The CDR3 sequence is 14 residues long. Germline values: CDR1 SGHRS, CDR2 YFSETQ. Trimming stripped 4 bases from V and 2 bases from J, with 13 bases between. The table came from immunoSEQ multiplex PCR; TCRdb's copy has only in-frame clones and leaves some out. Here the sample spans roughly 45,000 clones, roughly three quarters being singletons. The genes are TRBV5-1 and TRBJ2-7, with D possibly matching TRBD2 (5 bases). This receptor was taken from an adult with an advanced solid tumor such as melanoma, head and neck, liver or kidney cancer. The input for sequencing was CD4+ or CD8+ T cells sorted from blood, taken in a trial of the OX40 agonist ivuxolimab. CDR3 in amino acids: CASSPRTQTYEQYF. In nucleotides, the CDR3 is TGCGCCAGCAGCCCACGGACTCAAACCTACGAGCAGTACTTC. The variable domain in full, completed from reference TRBV5-1 and TRBJ2-7, reads KAGVTQTPRYLIKTRGQQVTLSCSPISGHRSVSWYQQTPGQGLQFLFEYFSETQRNKGNFPGRFSGRQFSNSRSEMNVSTLELGDSALYLCASSPRTQTYEQYFGPGTRLTVT.